This T cell receptor (beta chain) emerged from a study of T cell responses to AZD1222 COVID-19 vaccine listed by TCRdb under 2021. For the study in its entirety: TCR sequencing covered about 230 trial participants: 200 to 220 given two doses of AZD1222 and 26 given two doses of MenACWY control vaccine. Trial participants were enrolled by age into 18-55, 56-69 and 70-plus year subgroups, with about 150, 28 and 57 TCR-sequenced participants respectively.

The CDR3 regions of human TCRbeta chains were subjected to immunosequencing. The authors processed their data as follows. Repertoire TCRs were matched against a reference library of SARS-CoV-2-specific TCRs generated with the MIRA antigen-specificity platform. Breadth meant the fraction of unique TCRs that were SARS-CoV-2-associated, whereas depth meant the fraction of total T cells that were SARS-CoV-2-associated. Using the MIRA data, each spike-specific TCR was mapped to the spike region that the TCR reacts to and placed in a CD4 or CD8 class. Log10-transformed breadth and depth values were compared by one-way ANOVA with Sidak's multiple comparisons tests. TCRdb took this table from immuneACCESS and kept in-frame rearrangements with V and J called. Such tables lack part of the clones; where checked against another copy, unresolved V genes explain under half of the gap, and the rest is unexplained. Clone size and V and J calls were adopted from that table, with D and trimming inferred from the DNA. The sample table contains roughly 160,000 clones; only one count was recorded for under 95% of them. Together, the top ten hold 1% to 1.5% of the sample.

The time point tag for this specimen amounts to: about 28 days (+/-7) after the second vaccine dose. Because spike-specific TCR depth and breadth did not differ between the two schedules, AZD1222 recipients who got a second dose at roughly 4 weeks were pooled with those who got a second dose at roughly 12 weeks. Samples from vaccinated people were obtained from the UK trials COV001 and COV002, which included a single-blind randomized controlled phase 2/3 trial of AZD1222 (ChAdOx1 nCoV-19) in healthy adults. For TCRbeta chain sequencing, PBMC samples were collected from trial participants at day 0 and at day 28 after the second dose. V is shortened by 1 base, J by 4 bases, and the region joining them spans 6 bases. The CDR1 and CDR2 encoded by the germline V gene are LGHNA and YNFKEQ. From the cysteine through the phenylalanine, the CDR3 covers 13 amino acids. CDR3 DNA is the only sequence kept; it has 39 bases, read in frame from the first base.

Overall results and qualifications from the work: Because no day 14 peak-response samples were available, the repertoires could be characterized only after the peak T cell response. Participants were mostly white British, with more females than males. The authors suggested clonal diversity may have been underestimated. A significant rise in spike-specific TCR breadth and depth was observed after two AZD1222 doses relative to day 0 and relative to MenACWY recipients. Conclusions about previously exposed vaccinees are limited because only a handful of AZD1222 recipients were SARS-CoV-2 seropositive at baseline. The 56-69-year group was small, and its depth increase did not reach significance, likely because of low power. The vaccine-associated CD4 TCRs covered the entire spike protein, and the dominant responses fell in regions 160-218 and 743-854. Epitopes outside the regions mutated in the B.1.351 and B.1.1.7 variants were reportedly recognized by nearly half of the unique spike-specific TCRs.

This clone was seen a single time. Its antigen is still unknown. No base qualities exist here, and no much larger clone lies one base off it. The chain is encoded by TRBV4-2 joined to TRBJ2-3; no D gene is confidently identified. The starting material was peripheral blood, obtained 28 days after the second AZD1222 dose. The sequence was obtained from an adult who received the AZD1222 COVID-19 vaccine. The CDR3 protein: CASSQGLADTQYF. The DNA reads TGTGCCAGCAGCCAAGGACTTGCAGATACGCAGTATTTT.